The 25 T cell receptor beta chains below were found in one sample sequenced in a study of beta chain features in type 1 diabetes. cDNA synthesis used the whole RNA isolate, giving expressed TCRB sequences. TCRdb's copy holds only in-frame clones and misses some; the assay was immunoSEQ multiplex PCR. The repertoire has 350,000 or so clones, about 20% of them found once; the top ten carry roughly 0.045%. Specimen: naive CD4+ T cells from blood. The receptors come from a woman aged 18-30 years in good health.

This clone turned up a few times. The chain is built from TRBV30 and TRBJ1-5, with 7 bases that match TRBD1. The germline V gene has CDR1 GTSNPN and CDR2 SVGIG (reference sequence). The length of the CDR3 is 13 residues. V trimming: 2 bases; J trimming: 5 bases; junction bases outside the gene matches: 3. This CDR3 is CAWSSGGYQPQHF. For the CDR3, the DNA is TGTGCCTGGAGTTCAGGGGGATATCAGCCCCAGCATTTT.

This clone appeared a few times. The chain combines TRBV7-9 with TRBJ1-6; D remains ambiguous. Germline V lookup: CDR1 SEHNR, CDR2 FQNEAQ (reference sequence). Trimming pared 3 bases from V and 8 bases from J, leaving 14 bases between. The CDR3 sequence is 15 residues long. The DNA of the CDR3 is TGTGCCAGCAGCTTGAGGGAGGTGGGCTATTCACCCCTCCACTTT. Its translation: CASSLREVGYSPLHF.

This clone has more than one count but fewer than ten. The rearrangement uses TRBV30 and TRBJ2-7, with D tentatively TRBD1 (5 bases). The length of the CDR3 is 12 residues. V lost 1 base, J lost 5 bases, and 9 bases lay in between. Per the germline V gene, CDR1 is GTSNPN and CDR2 is SVGIG (reference sequence). This chain's CDR3 is CAWSGQGHEQYF. The CDR3 DNA is TGTGCCTGGAGTGGCCAGGGCCACGAGCAGTACTTC. Using reference TRBV30 and TRBJ2-7 for the parts outside the CDR3, the full variable domain is SQTIHQWPATLVQPVGSPLSLECTVEGTSNPNLYWYRQAAGRGLQLLFYSVGIGQISSEVPQNLSASRPQDRQFILSSKKLLLSDSGFYLCAWSGQGHEQYFGPGTRLTVT.

V is TRBV19 and J is TRBJ1-3; no reliable D call. V lost 7 bases and J lost 0, with 16 bases in between. CDR3 length: 16 amino acids. Germline V CDR1 and CDR2: LNHDA, SQIVND (reference sequence). Written as DNA, the CDR3 is TGTGCCAGTAAACGCCAAGGCGGGAGCTCTGGAAACACCATATATTTT. This encodes CASKRQGGSSGNTIYF. The whole variable domain, remainder taken from reference TRBV19 and TRBJ1-3, is DGGITQSPKYLFRKEGQNVTLSCEQNLNHDAMYWYRQDPGQGLRLIYYSQIVNDFQKGDIAEGYSVSREKKESFPLTVTSAQKNPTAFYLCASKRQGGSSGNTIYFGEGSWLTVV.

V and J are TRBV25-1 and TRBJ2-5, with 10 bases lining up with TRBD1. CDR1 is MGHDK and CDR2 is SYGVNS in the germline V gene. The CDR3 consists of 16 residues. V lost 6 bases, J lost 4 bases, and 11 bases stayed unmatched. As DNA, the CDR3 is TGTGCCAGCAGCACCCGACAGGGGGCTAGCCGAGAGACCCAGTACTTC. This gives the protein CASSTRQGASRETQYF.

V and J are TRBV5-1 and TRBJ2-3; 10 positions match TRBD2. This CDR3 has 16 residues. Trimming took 7 bases from V and 2 from J; bases not matched to a gene: 10. The germline V gene encodes CDR1 SGHRS and CDR2 YFSETQ. As DNA, the CDR3 is TGCGCCAGCCTCCGAACTAGCGGGGACTACACAGATACGCAGTATTTT. As protein: CASLRTSGDYTDTQYF.

This clone occurred a few times. The chain recombines TRBV2 with TRBJ1-2; D perhaps matches TRBD1 (5 bases). The CDR3 covers 15 residues. Germline V gene data show CDR1 as SNHLY and CDR2 as FYNNEI. Trimming pared 7 bases from V and 8 bases from J, leaving 23 bases between. The CDR3 nucleotides read TGTGCCAGCACCAAGGAGGGGCCGGGTTTTGGAGGCTACACCTTC. It translates to CASTKEGPGFGGYTF.

This clone was detected a few times. This chain links TRBV6-6 with TRBJ2-7; maybe TRBD1 (6 bases). The V gene lost 0 bases and the J gene lost 5 bases, with 14 bases spanning the gap. In germline, CDR1 is MNHNY, CDR2 SVGAGI (reference sequence). The CDR3 sequence is 15 residues long. This CDR3 is CASSYSRQASNEQYF. The CDR3 nucleotides are TGTGCCAGCAGTTACTCTCGACAGGCCAGCAACGAGCAGTACTTC.

The table lists this clone with a few counts. The chain couples TRBV7-9 to TRBJ1-3; 7 nucleotides align to TRBD1. The CDR3 is made up of 14 amino acids. Losses at the gene ends were 9 bases for V and 0 bases for J; bases not matched to a gene: 5. Germline V gene data show CDR1 as SEHNR and CDR2 as FQNEAQ (reference sequence). The CDR3 sequence is CASTRDSSGNTIYF. The CDR3 DNA is TGTGCCAGTACCCGGGACAGCTCTGGAAACACCATATATTTT.

V usage is TRBV6-1 and J usage is TRBJ2-7, with TRBD1 matching 10 bases. Germline CDR1 MNHNS, CDR2 SASEGT. The CDR3 spans 17 residues. Trimming cost V 2 bases and J 5 bases; bases outside gene matches: 12. The CDR3 is CASSENYPGQGKDEQYF. CDR3 DNA sequence: TGTGCCAGCAGTGAAAACTACCCGGGACAGGGGAAGGACGAGCAGTACTTC.

This clone was seen more than once but under ten times. Within the sample, other DNA sequences also encode this same CDR3. V and J are TRBV7-9 and TRBJ1-2, with a weak D call TRBD1 (5 bases). Germline V lookup: CDR1 SEHNR, CDR2 FQNEAQ (reference sequence). V dropped 5 bases and J dropped 4 bases, with 14 bases sitting between them. This CDR3 has 14 residues. Here the CDR3 reads CASSPPDRSYGYTF. DNA for the CDR3: TGTGCCAGCAGCCCACCTGACAGATCCTATGGCTACACCTTC.

The chain joins TRBV30 to TRBJ2-7; D perhaps matches TRBD2 (6 bases). The germline V and J ends were trimmed by 4 bases and 5 bases, with 15 bases remaining between them. This CDR3 has 13 residues. The germline V gene encodes CDR1 GTSNPN and CDR2 SVGIG (reference sequence). As DNA, the CDR3 is TGTGCCTGGAACACCGGGAGTTCTGACGAGCAGTACTTC. It encodes CAWNTGSSDEQYF.

There are a few counts of this clone. The chain has TRBV11-2 and TRBJ1-1; D not resolved. This CDR3 comprises 14 residues. Germline CDR1 is SGHAT and CDR2 is FQNNGV. Deletions cut 5 bases from V and 1 base from J, with 11 bases between. CDR3 DNA sequence: TGTGCCAGCAGCACCCTGGAGCCGAACACTGAAGCTTTCTTT. Amino acid sequence: CASSTLEPNTEAFF.

The chain combines TRBV23-1 with TRBJ1-2; 8 bases are a match to TRBD1. TRBV23-1 qualifies as an ORF whose function is uncertain. This CDR3 comprises 16 residues. Losses at the gene ends were 3 bases for V and 6 bases for J; bases not matched to a gene: 12. CDR3 in DNA: TGCGCCAGCAGTCACCCTGGACAGGGCACAGCCCATGGCTACACCTTC. Amino acids: CASSHPGQGTAHGYTF.

CDR3 region: CASLGFLLVPEAFF. The DNA for the CDR3 is TGTGCCAGCCTTGGATTCCTCCTAGTACCTGAAGCTTTCTTT. The genes are TRBV6-1 and TRBJ1-1; D gene ambiguous. The V end was cut by 8 bases, the J end by 6 bases, with 19 bases between. CDR3 size: 14 residues. CDR1 is MNHNS, CDR2 SASEGT, per germline.

The gene calls are TRBV9 and TRBJ2-5; D is possibly TRBD1 (7 bases). Per germline, CDR1 SGDLS and CDR2 YYNGEE. Between the trimmed V and J ends, which lost 5 bases and 6 bases, there was a span of 14 bases. The CDR3 totals 13 residues. The CDR3 DNA reads as TGTGCCAGCAGAAAGGAGGGGGCGAAGACCCAGTACTTC. This encodes CASRKEGAKTQYF.

This clone appeared a few times. The genes are TRBV5-1 and TRBJ2-3; tentatively, D is TRBD2 (6 bases). V was trimmed by 7 bases and J by 3 bases, leaving 6 bases between them. The germline CDR1 and CDR2 sequences are SGHRS and YFSETQ. The CDR3 has 11 amino acids. CDR3: CASGTTDTQYF. The CDR3 DNA reads as TGCGCCAGCGGGACTACAGATACGCAGTATTTT.

In this sample, this clone turned up a few times. The chain has TRBV7-9 and TRBJ2-3, with D hard to call. V dropped 5 bases and J dropped 4 bases, with 10 bases sitting between them. The CDR3 has 13 residues. Germline V CDR1 and CDR2: SEHNR, FQNEAQ (reference sequence). The CDR3 bases are TGTGCCAGCAGCATGCCAGGCCCAGATACGCAGTATTTT. Its protein product is CASSMPGPDTQYF.

The chain recombines TRBV5-1 with TRBJ2-5; TRBD1 matches 7 bases. Germline values: CDR1 SGHRS, CDR2 YFSETQ. The CDR3 extends over 14 amino acids. J lost 1 base, V lost 3 bases, and 3 bases had no gene match. In nucleotides, the CDR3 is TGCGCCAGCAGCTCGGGACAGTCCCAAGAGACCCAGTACTTC. Its translation is CASSSGQSQETQYF. The full variable domain, in which reference TRBV5-1 and TRBJ2-5 provide the parts outside the CDR3, is KAGVTQTPRYLIKTRGQQVTLSCSPISGHRSVSWYQQTPGQGLQFLFEYFSETQRNKGNFPGRFSGRQFSNSRSEMNVSTLELGDSALYLCASSSGQSQETQYFGPGTRLLVL.

The chain employs TRBV7-2 and TRBJ1-2; 10 nucleotides agree with TRBD1. V lost 5 bases and J lost 5; bases outside the gene matches: 5. The CDR3 totals 14 residues. Germline CDR1 and CDR2: SGHTA and FQGNSA. CDR3 sequence reads: CASSTRTGGYGYTF. The CDR3 DNA follows: TGTGCCAGCAGCACGCGGACAGGGGGTTATGGCTACACCTTC.

The V and J genes are TRBV19 and TRBJ2-1; D uncertain. Trimming removed 7 bases from V and 7 bases from J, with 8 bases in between. Germline lookup yields CDR1 LNHDA and CDR2 SQIVND (reference sequence). The CDR3 length is 11 residues. The CDR3: CASKRRNEQFF. The DNA of the CDR3 is TGTGCCAGTAAGAGAAGAAATGAGCAGTTCTTC. Based on the CDR3 plus reference TRBV19 and TRBJ2-1, the full variable domain is DGGITQSPKYLFRKEGQNVTLSCEQNLNHDAMYWYRQDPGQGLRLIYYSQIVNDFQKGDIAEGYSVSREKKESFPLTVTSAQKNPTAFYLCASKRRNEQFFGPGTRLTVL.

This chain links TRBV5-1 with TRBJ2-1; 11 nucleotides line up with TRBD1. V gave up 4 bases and J gave up 3 bases; unmatched junction bases: 3. This CDR3 spans 15 amino acids. CDR1 and CDR2 (germline): SGHRS, YFSETQ. CDR3 in amino acids: CASSPGQGGYNEQFF. Written as DNA, the CDR3 is TGCGCCAGCAGCCCGGGACAGGGGGGCTACAATGAGCAGTTCTTC.

This chain uses TRBV11-2 with TRBJ1-5, with 8 bases lining up with TRBD1. The CDR3 extends over 13 amino acids. Losses at the gene ends were 4 bases for V and 5 bases for J; bases not matched to a gene: 1. The V gene's germline CDR1 is SGHAT and CDR2 FQNNGV. CDR3 in DNA: TGTGCCAGCAGCTCGACAGGGGATCAGCCCCAGCATTTT. Protein: CASSSTGDQPQHF. Full variable domain (missing parts from reference TRBV11-2 and TRBJ1-5): EAGVAQSPRYKIIEKRQSVAFWCNPISGHATLYWYQQILGQGPKLLIQFQNNGVVDDSQLPKDRFSAERLKGVDSTLKIQPAKLEDSAVYLCASSSTGDQPQHFGDGTRLSIL.

This chain uses TRBV15 with TRBJ2-7, with 10 bases lining up with TRBD2. Looked up from germline, CDR1 is LNHNV and CDR2 is YYDKDF (reference sequence). V dropped 6 bases and J dropped 7; count of bases not matched to a gene: 6. This CDR3 has 13 amino acids. CDR3 sequence (DNA): TGTGCCACCAGGGTAGCGGGAGGAGATGAGCAGTACTTC. Encoded protein: CATRVAGGDEQYF.

The V and J genes are TRBV11-3 and TRBJ2-3, with 8 bases fitting TRBD1. V was clipped by 5 bases and J by 1 base; unmatched bases: 8. Germline-derived CDR1 and CDR2 are SGHNT and YENEEA. The CDR3 is 16 amino acids. CDR3 DNA sequence: TGTGCCAGCAGCCCCGGGGACAGGCGACGCACAGATACGCAGTATTTT. Translated, it gives CASSPGDRRRTDTQYF.